A single sample gave rise to the 13 T cell receptor beta chains below, sequenced in a study of blood T cell repertoires in COVID-19. Generated by immunoSEQ multiplex PCR, the TCRdb table keeps only in-frame clones and is missing some. The data contain under 450,000 clones, 70% to 90% of them singletons. Source material: peripheral blood. These receptors all come from a woman aged 60-70 years with COVID-19, enrolled during active disease.

A single count supports this clone. The genes are TRBV7-3 and TRBJ2-3, with a tentative D call TRBD1 (5 bases). Germline V gives CDR1 SGHTA, CDR2 FQGTGA. Between the trimmed V and J ends, which lost 5 bases and 5 bases, there was a span of 14 bases. This CDR3 region has 14 residues. The CDR3 DNA reads as TGTGCCAGCAGCCCAGGGTCGCCCCGAGATACGCAGTATTTT. Its protein product is CASSPGSPRDTQYF.

Turning to this clone: In the same sample, other DNA sequences code for this CDR3. V gene TRBV5-4 combines with J gene TRBJ2-3; 15 bases agree with TRBD2. The CDR3 runs to 15 residues. V lost 4 bases and J lost 6; bases outside the gene matches: 3. CDR1 SGHNT and CDR2 YYREEE come from the germline V gene (reference sequence). The CDR3 coding sequence is TGTGCCAGCAGCCGGACTAGCGGGGGGGCCGATACGCAGTATTTT. This codes for CASSRTSGGADTQYF.

About this clone: Additional DNA sequences in this sample encode the identical CDR3. The chain joins TRBV19 to TRBJ2-1, with TRBD1 matching over 12 bases. V lost 3 bases and J lost 8; bases outside the gene matches: 2. The CDR3 spans 14 residues. Germline CDR1 LNHDA, CDR2 SQIVND (reference sequence). This CDR3 is CASSIGTGGYEQFF. CDR3 coding DNA: TGTGCCAGTAGTATCGGGACAGGGGGCTATGAGCAGTTCTTC.

This chain connects TRBV5-4 to TRBJ1-2, with 7 bases lining up with TRBD1. The trim removed 5 bases at V and 3 bases at J, leaving 7 bases unmatched. From germline, CDR1 is SGHNT and CDR2 YYREEE (reference sequence). The CDR3 length is 14 residues. The CDR3 protein is CASSVKGAYYGYTF. The CDR3 nucleotides read TGTGCCAGCAGTGTTAAGGGGGCATACTATGGCTACACCTTC.

V gene TRBV24-1 combines with J gene TRBJ2-2; 11 nucleotides agree with TRBD1. With V trimmed by 2 bases and J by 4 bases, 2 bases remained unmatched. This CDR3 region has 16 residues. The germline V gene has CDR1 KGHDR and CDR2 SFDVKD. The CDR3 nucleotides are TGTGCCACCAGTGATTGGGGACAGGGGGGCACCGGGGAGCTGTTTTTT. It translates to CATSDWGQGGTGELFF.

The V and J genes are TRBV18 and TRBJ2-3, with D tentatively TRBD1 (5 bases). This CDR3 is built from 15 residues. The germline V gene encodes CDR1 KGHSH and CDR2 LQKENI. The V and J ends lost 0 bases and 6 bases respectively, with 13 bases between them. Here the CDR3 DNA reads TGTGCCAGCTCACCACCCTTGCAAGGGGCCGATACGCAGTATTTT. This sequence encodes CASSPPLQGADTQYF.

The CDR3 DNA reads as TGTGCCAGCAGCCCCAAGTGGGACAGGGATGAAAAACTGTTTTTT. Translation gives CASSPKWDRDEKLFF. The chain has TRBV7-9 and TRBJ1-4, with 9 nucleotides matching TRBD1. The CDR3 extends over 15 amino acids. J gave up 6 bases and V 5 bases, and 7 bases lay outside the gene matches. Germline CDR1 reads SEHNR; CDR2 reads FQNEAQ (reference sequence).

The CDR3 nucleotides read TGCGCCAGCAGCTTAGACACCTCCTCAGGAAACACCATATATTTT. Translation: CASSLDTSSGNTIYF. The chain couples TRBV5-1 to TRBJ1-3; unclear D gene. This CDR3 region has 15 residues. Germline V gene data show CDR1 as SGHRS and CDR2 as YFSETQ. Trimming left V 2 bases short and J 4 bases short, with 13 bases between. Drawing the rest from reference TRBV5-1 and TRBJ1-3, the complete variable domain is KAGVTQTPRYLIKTRGQQVTLSCSPISGHRSVSWYQQTPGQGLQFLFEYFSETQRNKGNFPGRFSGRQFSNSRSEMNVSTLELGDSALYLCASSLDTSSGNTIYFGEGSWLTVV.

V and J are TRBV5-6 and TRBJ1-2, with 7 nucleotides matching TRBD1. The V gene's germline CDR1 is SGHDT and CDR2 YYEEEE. The length of the CDR3 is 14 residues. V dropped 0 bases and J dropped 7; count of bases not matched to a gene: 6. The CDR3 DNA sequence: TGTGCCAGCAGCTTGGGACAGGGAGCCTTTGGCTACACCTTC. Amino acid sequence: CASSLGQGAFGYTF. The whole variable domain, filled in from reference TRBV5-6 and TRBJ1-2, reads DAGVTQSPTHLIKTRGQQVTLRCSPKSGHDTVSWYQQALGQGPQFIFQYYEEEERQRGNFPDRFSGHQFPNYSSELNVNALLLGDSALYLCASSLGQGAFGYTFGSGTRLTVV.

The CDR3 sequence is CASSHPPGLALEETQYF. CDR3 nucleotides: TGCGCCAGCAGCCATCCCCCGGGACTAGCCCTCGAAGAGACCCAGTACTTC. The V and J genes are TRBV4-1 and TRBJ2-5, with 9 bases that match TRBD2. Trimming removed 3 bases from V and 3 bases from J; junction bases left unmatched: 11. Germline assignment: CDR1 MGHRA and CDR2 YSYEKL. This CDR3 contains 17 residues.

This clone has just one count. V and J are TRBV9 and TRBJ1-1; tentatively, D is TRBD1 (5 bases). From germline, CDR1 is SGDLS and CDR2 YYNGEE. Trimming stripped 3 bases from V and 4 bases from J, with 13 bases between. This CDR3 has 14 residues. The DNA of the CDR3 is TGTGCCAGCAGCGCGGGGGGTTCGGGCACTGAAGCTTTCTTT. Protein product: CASSAGGSGTEAFF.

The rearrangement links TRBV15 to TRBJ2-7, with a weak D call TRBD2 (5 bases). The length of the CDR3 is 15 residues. Trimming shortened V by 0 bases and J by 4 bases, and 13 bases separated the two germline ends. Germline lookup yields CDR1 LNHNV and CDR2 YYDKDF (reference sequence). The CDR3 coding sequence is TGTGCCACCAGCAGAGATCGACTAATCTCTTACGAGCAGTACTTC. Translation: CATSRDRLISYEQYF.

The V call is TRBV14, the J call TRBJ1-1; tentative D call: TRBD1 (5 bases). Germline V lookup: CDR1 SGHDN, CDR2 FVKESK. This CDR3 has 15 residues. The V gene lost 5 bases and the J gene lost 1 base, with 14 bases spanning the gap. CDR3 protein: CASSDYRGGNTEAFF. CDR3 bases: TGTGCCAGCAGCGATTATCGGGGGGGGAACACTGAAGCTTTCTTT.